Listed below are T cell receptor beta chains from one sample, sequenced in a study of blood T cell repertoires in COVID-19. Using immunoSEQ multiplex PCR, the repertoire was profiled, and TCRdb retains in-frame clones only, with some absent. Altogether 330,000 or so clones are present, approximately 90% being singletons, with the ten largest covering more than 7.5%. The sequenced sample consisted of peripheral blood. The receptors were gathered from a man younger than 45 with COVID-19, enrolled during active disease. Each CDR3 is given with its conserved first and last residue. Rows give clone size only sometimes, using once, few, many, or a class for an expanded clone.

J,V,size,CDR3
TRBJ2-1,TRBV4-3,NA,CASSQGRGSYNEQFF
TRBJ1-2,TRBV12-3/TRBV12-4,NA,CASSLRSVYGYTF
TRBJ2-3,TRBV6-6,NA,CASSSLSTLDTQYF
TRBJ2-3,TRBV24-1,once,CATSDSGPSGGYDTQYF
TRBJ2-5,TRBV10-1,NA,CASSKTGLAGTSETQYF
TRBJ1-4,TRBV3-1/TRBV3-2,NA,CASSQLGSEKLFF
TRBJ2-1,TRBV7-3,NA,CASGGQGTEQFF
TRBJ1-2,TRBV25-1,NA,CASSGDRAPIGGYTF
TRBJ1-1,TRBV18,NA,CASSRTGNTEAFF
TRBJ1-3,TRBV28,NA,CASSTRDRASGNTIYF
TRBJ1-2,TRBV27,NA,CASSLSGGYGYTF
TRBJ2-5,TRBV6-1,NA,CASSETRTYQETQYF
TRBJ2-7,TRBV19,NA,CASSTDISFYEQYF
TRBJ2-7,TRBV9,NA,CASTRSGDSYEQYF
TRBJ2-1,TRBV2,once,CASSEREGVAYNEQFF
TRBJ2-1,TRBV6-5,NA,CASSYGTRWGREQFF
TRBJ2-7,TRBV6-5,NA,CASRGNRVYEQYF
TRBJ1-2,TRBV6-5,NA,CASSYSWGQDYGYTF
TRBJ1-2,TRBV10-3,NA,CAIGRGAPYGYTF
TRBJ2-7,TRBV18,NA,CASSPRAGGYEQYF
TRBJ1-5,TRBV2,NA,CASSRSNQPQHF
TRBJ2-3,TRBV24-1,NA,CATSEGTSGRALDTQYF
TRBJ1-2,TRBV24-1,NA,CATSDRKTRQQTGYGYTF
TRBJ1-5,TRBV4-1,once,CASSHKRVGTGSKEPQHF
TRBJ2-1,TRBV19,NA,CASSLAGGSNEQFF
TRBJ2-7,TRBV7-9,NA,CASSLISGRGSGEQYF
TRBJ2-2,TRBV7-9,NA,CASSFRGGGELFF
TRBJ1-4,TRBV19,NA,CASSTAPGGAGEKLFF
TRBJ2-3,TRBV6-5,NA,CASSYSGETSTDTQYF
TRBJ2-1,TRBV19,NA,CSVSSYNEQFF
TRBJ1-5,TRBV2,NA,CASSPTGYSNQPQHF
TRBJ1-1,TRBV5-4,NA,CASSSQDRGAFF
TRBJ2-7,TRBV28,NA,CASTLSRTGGLVYEQYF
TRBJ2-1,TRBV4-2,NA,CASSPFYVRTGREESSYNEQFF
TRBJ1-2,TRBV6-5,once,CASSYSMGQSYGYTF
TRBJ1-5,TRBV6-1,NA,CASSEQGYYQPQHF
TRBJ1-5,TRBV2,NA,CASRENPTGYNQPQHF